The 12 T cell receptor beta chains given below trace back to one sample, sequenced in a study of cytomegalovirus exposure and HLA in healthy donors. Primers included in the PCR were 60 Vbeta and 13 Jbeta primers. TCRdb's table, derived via immunoSEQ multiplex PCR, lists solely in-frame clones and lacks some. The sample has under 300,000 clones, 70% to 90% seen once; the top ten hold roughly 7.4%. Material: PBMCs. Every receptor here comes from a woman aged 60-75 years in good health and CMV-seropositive.

This sequence joins TRBV2 and TRBJ2-2; possible D gene TRBD2, 5 bases. Germline values: CDR1 SNHLY, CDR2 FYNNEI. The CDR3 is made up of 12 amino acids. Trimming shortened V by 7 bases and J by 6 bases, and 9 bases separated the two germline ends. Here the CDR3 reads CASTLGAGELFF. In nucleotides, the CDR3 is TGTGCCAGCACGCTCGGGGCCGGGGAGCTGTTTTTT.

V is TRBV10-3 and J is TRBJ2-3; 8 bases fit TRBD1. This CDR3 contains 12 residues. J was trimmed by 6 bases and V by 10 bases; bases with no gene match: 6. CDR1 ENHRY and CDR2 SYGVKD come from the germline V gene. CDR3 in DNA: TGTGCCACAAGACAGGGGCCGGATACGCAGTATTTT. Residues: CATRQGPDTQYF.

The V and J genes are TRBV5-1 and TRBJ2-7; D gene ambiguous. V lost 2 bases and J 0 bases, leaving 12 bases between the germline ends. Germline V gene lookup returns CDR1 SGHRS and CDR2 YFSETQ. This CDR3 has 15 residues. The CDR3 is CASSLEALSSYEQYF. CDR3 nucleotides: TGCGCCAGCAGCTTAGAAGCGTTGAGCTCCTACGAGCAGTACTTC.

CDR3 nucleotide sequence: TGCGCCAGCAGCTCGGGACAGGGGAGAGAAAAACTGTTTTTT. Its protein is CASSSGQGREKLFF. The V and J genes are TRBV5-1 and TRBJ1-4, with 10 bases lining up with TRBD1. The V and J ends lost 3 bases and 8 bases, in that order; junction bases with no gene match: 4. Germline V gives CDR1 SGHRS, CDR2 YFSETQ. The CDR3 totals 14 residues.

The V gene is TRBV11-2, the J gene TRBJ2-3; 11 positions agree with TRBD2. CDR3 size: 16 residues. Per germline, CDR1 SGHAT and CDR2 FQNNGV. The ends lost 4 bases at V and 3 bases at J; junction bases unmatched: 6. CDR3 DNA: TGTGCCAGCAGCTACATAGCGGGAGGGGGGACAGATACGCAGTATTTT. It specifies CASSYIAGGGTDTQYF. Full variable domain (missing parts from reference TRBV11-2 and TRBJ2-3): EAGVAQSPRYKIIEKRQSVAFWCNPISGHATLYWYQQILGQGPKLLIQFQNNGVVDDSQLPKDRFSAERLKGVDSTLKIQPAKLEDSAVYLCASSYIAGGGTDTQYFGPGTRLTVL.

J is TRBJ2-3 and V is TRBV5-1, with 7 bases aligning to TRBD1. CDR3 length: 15 residues. Germline loops: CDR1 SGHRS, CDR2 YFSETQ. The V gene end was trimmed by 0 bases and the J gene end by 2 bases; junction bases not matched to a gene: 3. CDR3 residues: CASSLGGGPTDTQYF. In DNA, the CDR3 is TGCGCCAGCAGCTTGGGAGGGGGCCCCACAGATACGCAGTATTTT.

Worth noting for this clone: At one end the junction does not follow the germline gene, possibly because of a read error. The V and J genes are TRBV7-9 and TRBJ1-3, with a tentative D call TRBD1 (6 bases). Germline-derived CDR1 and CDR2 are SEHNR and FQNEAQ (reference sequence). The CDR3 loop spans 17 amino acids. This CDR3 reads CSSSLASQGSSGNTIYF. The CDR3 region has the DNA TGTTCCAGCAGCTTAGCCTCACAGGGATCCTCTGGAAACACCATATATTTT.

DNA for the CDR3: TGCGCCAGCAGCTTGGCGCTAGCGGGAGGCCTTAGCACAGATACGCAGTATTTT. Translated: CASSLALAGGLSTDTQYF. The chain combines TRBV5-1 with TRBJ2-3; 11 bases are a match to TRBD2. Germline trimming cut 0 bases from V and 0 bases from J; bases unmatched to any gene: 6. The CDR3 is 18 amino acids. Germline V gene data show CDR1 as SGHRS and CDR2 as YFSETQ. The complete variable domain, with remaining parts taken from reference TRBV5-1 and TRBJ2-3, reads KAGVTQTPRYLIKTRGQQVTLSCSPISGHRSVSWYQQTPGQGLQFLFEYFSETQRNKGNFPGRFSGRQFSNSRSEMNVSTLELGDSALYLCASSLALAGGLSTDTQYFGPGTRLTVL.

The gene calls are TRBV4-1 and TRBJ2-3; 15 bases are a match to TRBD2. Losses at the gene ends were 6 bases for V and 0 bases for J; bases not matched to a gene: 7. CDR1 MGHRA and CDR2 YSYEKL come from the germline V gene. The CDR3 covers 18 residues. Here the CDR3 reads CASSPEGTSGGSTDTQYF. As DNA, the CDR3 is TGCGCCAGCAGTCCAGAAGGGACTAGCGGGGGGAGCACAGATACGCAGTATTTT.

This chain joins TRBV5-1 and TRBJ1-1; 8 bases align to TRBD1. V trimming: 4 bases; J trimming: 1 base; junction bases outside the gene matches: 6. Germline V lookup: CDR1 SGHRS, CDR2 YFSETQ. This CDR3 spans 15 amino acids. CDR3 bases: TGCGCCAGCAGCCAAGGGGACAGGCCGAACACTGAAGCTTTCTTT. Translating it yields CASSQGDRPNTEAFF.

The rearrangement uses TRBV12-2 and TRBJ1-1; TRBD1, the table's D call, lacks a check against the DNA. TRBV12-2 is classified as a pseudogene. The CDR3 is 15 amino acids. CDR3 nucleotide sequence: TGTGCAAGTCGCTTAGGGATCGCAGGGGCCACTGAAGCTTTCTTT. It encodes CASRLGIAGATEAFF.

The chain has TRBV7-9 and TRBJ1-2, with TRBD1 identical over 7 bases. Germline V gene lookup returns CDR1 SEHNR and CDR2 FQNEAQ (reference sequence). CDR3 length: 15 amino acids. V trimming: 4 bases; J trimming: 3 bases; junction bases outside the gene matches: 8. CDR3 loop: CASSYITGVDYGYTF. Written as DNA, the CDR3 is TGTGCCAGCAGCTATATCACAGGGGTGGACTATGGCTACACCTTC.